The clone carrying this T cell receptor beta chain was seen only once. The sample belongs to a study of blood T cell repertoires in COVID-19. Study context: The United States, Italy and Spain provided the acute and convalescent COVID-19 samples. Nucleic acid was either cDNA or gDNA, and it came from T cells, B-cell-depleted T cells, or PBMCs.

How the authors handled the data: It was from reference gene primer amplification that nucleated cell counts were estimated. TCRdb's table, derived via immunoSEQ multiplex PCR, lists solely in-frame clones and lacks some. V and J calls and clone size come straight from that table; D and trimming were deduced from the DNA. Seen here are about 99,000 clones, approximately 80% observed once, and the top ten hold about 5%. CDR1 is KGHSH and CDR2 is LQKENI in the germline V gene. The CDR3 covers 15 residues. V shed 0 bases and J shed 1 base, with 9 bases lying between them. The sample taken for sequencing was peripheral blood. This clonotype originated in a man aged 60 to 75 with acute or convalescent COVID-19. The chain carries TRBV18 and TRBJ1-2; D perhaps matches TRBD1 (6 bases). Here the CDR3 reads CASSPPGRGNYGYTF. CDR3 bases: TGTGCCAGCTCACCACCGGGCAGGGGTAACTATGGCTACACCTTC. Full variable domain (outside the CDR3, taken from reference TRBV18 and TRBJ1-2): NAGVMQNPRHLVRRRGQEARLRCSPMKGHSHVYWYRQLPEEGLKFMVYLQKENIIDESGMPKERFSAEFPKEGPSILRIQQVVRGDSAAYFCASSPPGRGNYGYTFGSGTRLTVV.